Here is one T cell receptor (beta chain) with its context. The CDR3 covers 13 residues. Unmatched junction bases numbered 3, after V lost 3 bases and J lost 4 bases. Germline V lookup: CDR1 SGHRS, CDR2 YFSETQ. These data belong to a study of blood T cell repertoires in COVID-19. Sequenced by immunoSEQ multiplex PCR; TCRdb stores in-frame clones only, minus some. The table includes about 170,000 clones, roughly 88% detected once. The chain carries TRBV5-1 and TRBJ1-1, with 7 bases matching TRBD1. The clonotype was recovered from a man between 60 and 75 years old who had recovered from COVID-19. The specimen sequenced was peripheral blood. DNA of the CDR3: TGCGCCAGCAGCTCAGGGGGTTTCACTGAAGCTTTCTTT. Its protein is CASSSGGFTEAFF. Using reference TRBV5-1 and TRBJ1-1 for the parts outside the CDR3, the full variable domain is KAGVTQTPRYLIKTRGQQVTLSCSPISGHRSVSWYQQTPGQGLQFLFEYFSETQRNKGNFPGRFSGRQFSNSRSEMNVSTLELGDSALYLCASSSGGFTEAFFGQGTRLTVV.